The clone carrying this T cell receptor (beta chain) was observed a few times. Antigen: not known. Each donor gave around 9.6 milliliters of peripheral blood. The data derive from a study of blood T cells in healthy people across ages. Study-level results: Higher diversity, along with more naive CD4+ cells, distinguished long-lived donors from aged donors. Age brought a roughly linear fall in TCR beta diversity measured per million T cells. Samples with more naive T cells showed higher observed beta diversity.

A second roughly 7 to 12 cycle PCR used barcoded and J-beta primers. MiXCR, run by TCRdb on the 5' RACE reads, gives a single entry per CDR3 protein. In the table there are around 1,600,000 distinct CDR3 sequences, about 42% of which are singletons. Germline V gene lookup returns CDR1 MGHDK and CDR2 SYGVNS. The V gene lost 1 base and the J gene lost 2 bases, with 7 bases spanning the gap. The CDR3 runs 14 residues. The rearrangement links TRBV25-1 to TRBJ2-3, with D hard to call. Sequenced material: blood. This TCR derives from a woman under 30 in good health. CDR3 loop: CASSEWGNTDTQYF. The CDR3 region has the DNA TGTGCCAGCAGTGAATGGGGAAACACAGATACGCAGTATTTT.